Presented here are 4 T cell receptor beta chains from one specimen sequenced in a study of blood T cell repertoires in COVID-19. The assay was immunoSEQ multiplex PCR, and TCRdb's table has in-frame clones only and misses some. The data contain under 95,000 clones, 75% to 90% of them singletons. Sample: peripheral blood. Receptors were obtained from a woman aged 80 or over with acute or convalescent COVID-19.

This clone appeared once. The chain employs TRBV5-6 and TRBJ1-2, with 8 positions matching TRBD1. The CDR3 runs to 13 residues. The V gene end was trimmed by 0 bases and the J gene end by 8 bases; junction bases not matched to a gene: 3. Germline values: CDR1 SGHDT, CDR2 YYEEEE. The CDR3 protein is CASSLDRGKGYTF. The CDR3 nucleotides are TGTGCCAGCAGCTTGGACAGGGGGAAAGGCTACACCTTC.

This clone was recorded once. V usage is TRBV28 and J usage is TRBJ2-3; a weak D match, TRBD2 (6 bases). Germline V gene lookup returns CDR1 MDHEN and CDR2 SYDVKM. This CDR3 has 17 amino acids. Trimming stripped 6 bases from V and 5 bases from J, with 24 bases between. Here the CDR3 DNA reads TGTGCCAGCAGCACTATGTTGGGAGGAGGACCGGGAGATACGCAGTATTTT. Protein: CASSTMLGGGPGDTQYF.

This rearrangement joins TRBV28 to TRBJ2-5, with 9 bases fitting TRBD2. The CDR3 has 19 amino acids. V shed 2 bases and J 4 bases; nucleotides not matched to a gene: 17. The germline gives CDR1 MDHEN, CDR2 SYDVKM. CDR3 sequence: CASSLELAGPSTLRETQYF. In DNA, the CDR3 is TGTGCCAGCAGTTTAGAGCTAGCGGGGCCAAGCACCTTACGAGAGACCCAGTACTTC.

This clone was found a few times. The same CDR3 can be traced to other DNA sequences in this sample. V and J are TRBV5-1 and TRBJ1-1, with a weak D call TRBD1 (5 bases). The length of the CDR3 is 14 residues. The germline CDR1 and CDR2 sequences are SGHRS and YFSETQ. Between the trimmed V and J ends, which lost 0 bases and 1 base, there was a span of 7 bases. CDR3 in DNA: TGCGCCAGCAGCTTGGACGGACAGAACACTGAAGCTTTCTTT. It translates to CASSLDGQNTEAFF.